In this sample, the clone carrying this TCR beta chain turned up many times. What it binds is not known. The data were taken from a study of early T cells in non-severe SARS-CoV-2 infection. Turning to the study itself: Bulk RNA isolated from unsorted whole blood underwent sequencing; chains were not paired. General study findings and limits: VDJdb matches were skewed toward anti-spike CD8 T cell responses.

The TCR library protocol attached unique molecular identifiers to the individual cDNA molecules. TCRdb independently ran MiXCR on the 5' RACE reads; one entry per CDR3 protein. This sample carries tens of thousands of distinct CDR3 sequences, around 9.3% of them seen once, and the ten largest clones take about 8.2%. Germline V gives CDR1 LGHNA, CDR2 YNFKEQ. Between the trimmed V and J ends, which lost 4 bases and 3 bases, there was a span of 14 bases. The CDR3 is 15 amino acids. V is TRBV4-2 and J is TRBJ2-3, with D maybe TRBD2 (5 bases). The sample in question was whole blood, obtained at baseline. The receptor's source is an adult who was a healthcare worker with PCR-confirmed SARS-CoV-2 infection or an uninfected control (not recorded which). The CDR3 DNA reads TGTGCCAGCAGCCTTGGGCCAGGCGGGACAGATACGCAGTATTTT. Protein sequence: CASSLGPGGTDTQYF.